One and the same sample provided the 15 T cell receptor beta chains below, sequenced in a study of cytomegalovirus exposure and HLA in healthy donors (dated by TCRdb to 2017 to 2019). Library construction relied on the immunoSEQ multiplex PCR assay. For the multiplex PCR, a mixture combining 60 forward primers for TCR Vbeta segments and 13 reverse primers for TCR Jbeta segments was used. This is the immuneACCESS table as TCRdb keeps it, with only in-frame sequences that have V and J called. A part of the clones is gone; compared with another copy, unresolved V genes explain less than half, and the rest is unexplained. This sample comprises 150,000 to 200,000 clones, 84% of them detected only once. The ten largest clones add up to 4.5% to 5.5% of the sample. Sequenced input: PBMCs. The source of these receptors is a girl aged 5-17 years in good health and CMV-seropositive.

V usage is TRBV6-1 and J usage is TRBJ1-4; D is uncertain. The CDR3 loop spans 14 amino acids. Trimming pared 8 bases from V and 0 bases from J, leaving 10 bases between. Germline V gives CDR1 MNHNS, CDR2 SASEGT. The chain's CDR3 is CASVYGATNEKLFF. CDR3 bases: TGTGCCAGCGTATACGGTGCAACTAATGAAAAACTGTTTTTT.

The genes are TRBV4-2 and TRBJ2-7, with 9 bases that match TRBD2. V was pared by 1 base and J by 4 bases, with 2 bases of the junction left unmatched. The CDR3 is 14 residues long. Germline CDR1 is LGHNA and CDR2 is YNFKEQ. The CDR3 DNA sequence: TGTGCCAGCAGCCAAGCTAGCGGGGAGTACGAGCAGTACTTC. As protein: CASSQASGEYEQYF.

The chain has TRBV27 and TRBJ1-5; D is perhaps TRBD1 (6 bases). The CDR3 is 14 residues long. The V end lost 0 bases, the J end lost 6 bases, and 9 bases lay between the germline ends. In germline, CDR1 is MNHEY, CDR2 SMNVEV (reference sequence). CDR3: CASSLSGGRQPQHF. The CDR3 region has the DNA TGTGCCAGCAGTTTATCCGGGGGGCGTCAGCCCCAGCATTTT.

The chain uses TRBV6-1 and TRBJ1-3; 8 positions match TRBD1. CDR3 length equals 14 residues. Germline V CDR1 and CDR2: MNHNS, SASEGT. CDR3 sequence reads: CAESDRASGNTIYF. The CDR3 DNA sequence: TGTGCGGAGTCGGACAGGGCATCCGGAAACACCATATATTTT.

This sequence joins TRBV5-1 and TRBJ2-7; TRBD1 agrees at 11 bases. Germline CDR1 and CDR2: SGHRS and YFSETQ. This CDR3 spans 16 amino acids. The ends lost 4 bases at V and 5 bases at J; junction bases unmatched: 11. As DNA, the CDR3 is TGCGCCAGCAGCCCTAATCCCGGACAGGGGGCCCACGAGCAGTACTTC. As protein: CASSPNPGQGAHEQYF. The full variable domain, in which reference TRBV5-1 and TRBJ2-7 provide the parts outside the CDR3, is KAGVTQTPRYLIKTRGQQVTLSCSPISGHRSVSWYQQTPGQGLQFLFEYFSETQRNKGNFPGRFSGRQFSNSRSEMNVSTLELGDSALYLCASSPNPGQGAHEQYFGPGTRLTVT.

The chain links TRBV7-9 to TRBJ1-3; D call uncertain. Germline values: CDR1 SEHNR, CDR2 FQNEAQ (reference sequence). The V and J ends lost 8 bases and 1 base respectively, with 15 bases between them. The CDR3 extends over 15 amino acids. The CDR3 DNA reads TGTGCCAGCTCATCCACGCCGGGGTCTGGAAACACCATATATTTT. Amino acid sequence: CASSSTPGSGNTIYF.

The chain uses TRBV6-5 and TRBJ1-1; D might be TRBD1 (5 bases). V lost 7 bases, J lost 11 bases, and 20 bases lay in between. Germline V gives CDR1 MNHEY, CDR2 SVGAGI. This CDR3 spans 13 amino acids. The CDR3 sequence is CASTSPGGLSAFF. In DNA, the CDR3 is TGTGCCAGCACTTCACCCGGGGGTCTCAGTGCTTTCTTT.

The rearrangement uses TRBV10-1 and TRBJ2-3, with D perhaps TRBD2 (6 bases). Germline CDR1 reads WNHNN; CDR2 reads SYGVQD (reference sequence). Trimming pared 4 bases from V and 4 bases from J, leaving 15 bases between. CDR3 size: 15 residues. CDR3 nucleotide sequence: TGCGCCAGCAGTGTGGGGGGTTCCCCCCCAGATACGCAGTATTTT. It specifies CASSVGGSPPDTQYF.

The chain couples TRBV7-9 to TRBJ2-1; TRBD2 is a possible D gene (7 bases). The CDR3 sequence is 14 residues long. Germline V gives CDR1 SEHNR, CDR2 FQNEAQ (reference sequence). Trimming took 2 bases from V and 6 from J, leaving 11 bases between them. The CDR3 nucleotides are TGTGCCAGCAGCTTAAGCGGGACAATCAATGAGCAGTTCTTC. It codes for CASSLSGTINEQFF.

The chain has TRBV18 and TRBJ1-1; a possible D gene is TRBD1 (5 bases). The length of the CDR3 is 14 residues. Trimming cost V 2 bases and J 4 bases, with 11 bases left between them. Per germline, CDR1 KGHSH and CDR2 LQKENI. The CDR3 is CASSPSGPFTEAFF. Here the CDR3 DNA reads TGTGCCAGCTCACCATCAGGGCCGTTCACTGAAGCTTTCTTT.

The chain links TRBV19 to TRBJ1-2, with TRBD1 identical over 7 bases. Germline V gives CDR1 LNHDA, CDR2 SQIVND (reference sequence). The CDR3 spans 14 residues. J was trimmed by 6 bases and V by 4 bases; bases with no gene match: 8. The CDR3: CASSKPTGWNGYTF. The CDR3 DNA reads TGTGCCAGTAGTAAACCGACAGGGTGGAATGGCTACACCTTC.

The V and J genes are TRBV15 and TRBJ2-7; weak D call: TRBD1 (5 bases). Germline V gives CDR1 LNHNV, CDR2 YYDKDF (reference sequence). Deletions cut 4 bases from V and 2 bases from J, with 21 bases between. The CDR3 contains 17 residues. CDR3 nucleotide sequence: TGTGCCACCAGCAAAGACCGAGACAGTTCTCGGGCCTACGAGCAGTACTTC. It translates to CATSKDRDSSRAYEQYF. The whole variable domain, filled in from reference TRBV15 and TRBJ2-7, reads DAMVIQNPRYQVTQFGKPVTLSCSQTLNHNVMYWYQQKSSQAPKLLFHYYDKDFNNEADTPDNFQSRRPNTSFCFLDIRSPGLGDTAMYLCATSKDRDSSRAYEQYFGPGTRLTVT.

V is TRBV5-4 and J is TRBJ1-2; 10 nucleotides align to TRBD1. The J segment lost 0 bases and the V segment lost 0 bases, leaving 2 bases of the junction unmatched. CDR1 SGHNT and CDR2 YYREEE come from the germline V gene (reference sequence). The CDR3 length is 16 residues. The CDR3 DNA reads TGTGCCAGCAGCTTGGGGGGACAGGGGTCTAACTATGGCTACACCTTC. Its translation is CASSLGGQGSNYGYTF.

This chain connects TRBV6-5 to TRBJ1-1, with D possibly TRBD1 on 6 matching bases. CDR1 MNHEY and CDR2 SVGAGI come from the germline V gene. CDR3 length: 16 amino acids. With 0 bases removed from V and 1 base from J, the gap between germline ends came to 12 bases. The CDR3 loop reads CASSYSAGARNTEAFF. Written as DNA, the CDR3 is TGTGCCAGCAGTTACTCGGCAGGGGCACGGAACACTGAAGCTTTCTTT.

The CDR3 loop reads CASSHTRDTEAFF. The CDR3 DNA is TGTGCCAGCAGCCACACGAGGGATACTGAAGCTTTCTTT. J is TRBJ1-1 and V is TRBV4-2, with D unclear. CDR3 size: 13 residues. V lost 3 bases, J lost 5 bases, and 10 bases lay in between. Germline CDR1 LGHNA, CDR2 YNFKEQ.